The 30 T cell receptor beta chains in this list originate from one sample, sequenced in a study of blood T cell repertoires in COVID-19. The data were produced by immunoSEQ multiplex PCR, yet TCRdb's version contains in-frame clones alone and is incomplete. The sample carries roughly 130,000 clones, 75% to 90% recorded once. Sequencing used peripheral blood. The receptors originated from a man in his forties with acute or convalescent COVID-19.

V usage is TRBV19 and J usage is TRBJ1-5, with 9 bases lining up with TRBD1. The V and J ends lost 5 bases and 2 bases, in that order; junction bases with no gene match: 7. CDR3 length: 16 residues. Germline V gene sequence: CDR1 LNHDA, CDR2 SQIVND (reference sequence). The CDR3 region is CASSGLGQGGNQPQHF. CDR3 in DNA: TGTGCCAGTAGTGGGCTGGGACAGGGAGGCAATCAGCCCCAGCATTTT.

In nucleotides, the CDR3 is TGTGCCAGCAGTCCCCAACTAGCGAAGCCGGAGACCCAGTACTTC. This sequence encodes CASSPQLAKPETQYF. The chain has TRBV2 and TRBJ2-5, with TRBD2 identical over 7 bases. The V segment lost 5 bases and the J segment 5 bases; nucleotides outside the gene matches: 11. Germline loops: CDR1 SNHLY, CDR2 FYNNEI. The CDR3 runs to 15 residues.

The J gene is TRBJ2-3, the V gene TRBV2; 10 bases line up with TRBD1. The CDR3 spans 15 residues. V gave up 6 bases and J gave up 5 bases; unmatched junction bases: 8. Germline V gene data show CDR1 as SNHLY and CDR2 as FYNNEI. CDR3 in amino acids: CASRIRTGGGDTQYF. CDR3 coding DNA: TGTGCCAGCAGAATACGGACAGGGGGAGGAGATACGCAGTATTTT.

The chain has TRBV6-5 and TRBJ2-2; D call uncertain. The CDR3 covers 14 residues. Trimming shortened V by 11 bases and J by 0 bases, and 13 bases separated the two germline ends. CDR1 and CDR2 from the germline V gene are MNHEY and SVGAGI. The CDR3 region is CAVAQAANTGELFF. The DNA for the CDR3 is TGTGCCGTCGCCCAGGCCGCGAACACCGGGGAGCTGTTTTTT.

This sequence joins TRBV2 and TRBJ1-1, with a possible D match to TRBD1 (5 bases). This CDR3 has 14 amino acids. The germline V gene has CDR1 SNHLY and CDR2 FYNNEI. Trimming removed 2 bases from V and 3 bases from J, with 10 bases in between. CDR3 sequence: CASSERGYDTEAFF. The CDR3, as DNA: TGTGCCAGCAGTGAACGGGGGTACGACACTGAAGCTTTCTTT.

The V call is TRBV9, the J call TRBJ1-5; a possible D gene is TRBD1 (5 bases). CDR3 length: 14 residues. The ends were cut back, 2 bases at V and 3 bases at J, with 9 bases in the middle. Germline V lookup: CDR1 SGDLS, CDR2 YYNGEE. Written as DNA, the CDR3 is TGTGCCAGCAGCGTTGCGGGGGACAATCAGCCCCAGCATTTT. This encodes CASSVAGDNQPQHF.

DNA of the CDR3: TGTGCCAACAACCGGGACAGGGCCTACGAGCAGTACTTC. Protein sequence: CANNRDRAYEQYF. This rearrangement joins TRBV19 to TRBJ2-7; 9 bases line up with TRBD1. V lost 10 bases and J lost 2; bases outside the gene matches: 6. Germline assignment: CDR1 LNHDA and CDR2 SQIVND (reference sequence). CDR3 size: 13 residues.

The chain links TRBV12-5 to TRBJ1-5; D ambiguous. Germline values: CDR1 LGHNT, CDR2 FRNRAP. This CDR3 comprises 16 residues. V gave up 4 bases and J gave up 0 bases, with 13 bases separating them. CDR3 coding DNA: TGTGCTAGTGGTTCCTCCCCGGGGTATAGCAATCAGCCCCAGCATTTT. It is translated as CASGSSPGYSNQPQHF.

V usage is TRBV11-1 and J usage is TRBJ1-1; 7 nucleotides line up with TRBD1. This CDR3 comprises 14 residues. The germline V gene has CDR1 SGHAT and CDR2 FQDESV (reference sequence). V shed 1 base and J 1 base; nucleotides not matched to a gene: 0. The CDR3: CASSLDRGNTEAFF. The CDR3 DNA reads as TGTGCCAGCAGCTTAGACAGGGGGAACACTGAAGCTTTCTTT.

V and J are TRBV29-1 and TRBJ2-7; 9 bases align to TRBD2. V lost 1 base to trimming and J lost 6 bases; unmatched junction nucleotides: 10. Germline V gene data show CDR1 as SQVTM and CDR2 as ANQGSEA. The CDR3 sequence is 15 residues long. This chain's CDR3 is CSVEVAGGPTSEQYF. CDR3 sequence (DNA): TGCAGCGTTGAAGTGGCGGGAGGGCCCACGTCCGAGCAGTACTTC.

The J gene is TRBJ1-2, the V gene TRBV18, with D possibly TRBD1 on 5 matching bases. V was pared by 0 bases and J by 4 bases, with 12 bases between. This CDR3 region has 15 residues. The V gene's germline CDR1 is KGHSH and CDR2 LQKENI. CDR3 coding DNA: TGTGCCAGCTCACCACCGAATTCCGGGGGCTATGGCTACACCTTC. Protein: CASSPPNSGGYGYTF.

The genes are TRBV7-2 and TRBJ2-5; TRBD2 agrees at 9 bases. The junction had 8 bases not matched to a gene; V was cut back by 5 bases and J by 4 bases. CDR3 size: 15 residues. Germline V gene lookup returns CDR1 SGHTA and CDR2 FQGNSA. This chain's CDR3 is CASSPRLAVRETQYF. The CDR3 DNA reads TGTGCCAGCAGCCCAAGACTAGCGGTGCGAGAGACCCAGTACTTC.

The chain carries TRBV6-1 and TRBJ2-5; the D is unclear. CDR3 length: 15 amino acids. Germline assignment: CDR1 MNHNS and CDR2 SASEGT. Trimming pared 3 bases from V and 5 bases from J, leaving 16 bases between. The CDR3 DNA reads TGTGCCAGCAGTGAGCGCCCGTCGCCGTTGGAGACCCAGTACTTC. Translation: CASSERPSPLETQYF.

This clone occurred once. This chain joins TRBV29-1 and TRBJ1-1; 7 nucleotides agree with TRBD1. This CDR3 is built from 13 residues. V gave up 6 bases and J gave up 5 bases; unmatched junction bases: 9. Germline V lookup: CDR1 SQVTM, CDR2 ANQGSEA. CDR3 DNA: TGCAGCGTCATGGGGTCAGGGGGTACTGAAGCTTTCTTT. It yields the protein CSVMGSGGTEAFF.

The rearrangement uses TRBV19 and TRBJ1-2, with a possible D match to TRBD1 (6 bases). The V gene lost 5 bases and the J gene lost 2 bases, with 15 bases spanning the gap. Per germline, CDR1 LNHDA and CDR2 SQIVND (reference sequence). The CDR3 contains 15 residues. CDR3 nucleotides: TGTGCCAGTAGTGCCGAACAGGGATCCAACTATGGCTACACCTTC. It translates to CASSAEQGSNYGYTF. Based on the CDR3 plus reference TRBV19 and TRBJ1-2, the full variable domain is DGGITQSPKYLFRKEGQNVTLSCEQNLNHDAMYWYRQDPGQGLRLIYYSQIVNDFQKGDIAEGYSVSREKKESFPLTVTSAQKNPTAFYLCASSAEQGSNYGYTFGSGTRLTVV.

The chain combines TRBV2 with TRBJ1-1; D is uncertain. This CDR3 comprises 12 residues. V was trimmed by 2 bases and J by 5 bases, leaving 6 bases between them. Germline loops: CDR1 SNHLY, CDR2 FYNNEI. The CDR3 protein is CASSETGTEAFF. The CDR3 DNA sequence: TGTGCCAGCAGTGAAACGGGGACTGAAGCTTTCTTT. The complete variable domain, with remaining parts taken from reference TRBV2 and TRBJ1-1, reads EPEVTQTPSHQVTQMGQEVILRCVPISNHLYFYWYRQILGQKVEFLVSFYNNEISEKSEIFDDQFSVERPDGSNFTLKIRSTKLEDSAMYFCASSETGTEAFFGQGTRLTVV.

V and J are TRBV28 and TRBJ2-7; D gene unclear. This CDR3 contains 16 residues. Germline loops: CDR1 MDHEN, CDR2 SYDVKM. Between the trimmed V and J ends, which lost 1 base and 3 bases, there was a span of 16 bases. The CDR3 reads CASSLLARISLYEQYF. CDR3 nucleotide sequence: TGTGCCAGCAGTTTATTAGCTCGGATAAGCCTCTACGAGCAGTACTTC.

CDR3 nucleotide sequence: TGTGCCAGCAGTTACTCGGGGGCGATAGCCGCAGATACGCAGTATTTT. As protein: CASSYSGAIAADTQYF. This sequence joins TRBV6-5 and TRBJ2-3, with a weak D call TRBD1 (6 bases). Germline lookup yields CDR1 MNHEY and CDR2 SVGAGI. The CDR3 contains 16 residues. Trimming took 0 bases from V and 4 from J, leaving 14 bases between them.

V gene TRBV5-5 combines with J gene TRBJ1-5; possible D gene TRBD1, 5 bases. The CDR3 spans 18 residues. The germline gives CDR1 SGHKS, CDR2 YYEKEE (reference sequence). Trimming shortened V by 4 bases and J by 1 base, and 21 bases separated the two germline ends. In DNA, the CDR3 is TGTGCCAGCAGCCCGACCGGGACTTCAGCGGCAAGCAATCAGCCCCAGCATTTT. Protein product: CASSPTGTSAASNQPQHF.

V and J are TRBV13 and TRBJ2-5; TRBD1 agrees at 7 bases. This CDR3 has 12 amino acids. CDR1 and CDR2 from the germline V gene are PRHDT and FYEKMQ (reference sequence). After removal of 5 bases from V and 4 bases from J, the junction contained 1 base not matched to a gene. The CDR3 DNA reads as TGTGCCAGCAGCAGGGGGCTAGAGACCCAGTACTTC. Translation gives CASSRGLETQYF.

This rearrangement joins TRBV19 to TRBJ2-1; 15 bases fit TRBD2. The CDR3 is made up of 15 amino acids. CDR1 LNHDA and CDR2 SQIVND come from the germline V gene (reference sequence). V gave up 5 bases and J gave up 7 bases; unmatched junction bases: 3. DNA for the CDR3: TGTGCCAGTAGTGGACTAGCGGGGGGGTTGAATGAGCAGTTCTTC. This translates into CASSGLAGGLNEQFF.

The rearrangement uses TRBV9 and TRBJ1-1; D is perhaps TRBD1 (5 bases). The ends were cut back, 0 bases at V and 4 bases at J, with 10 bases in the middle. This CDR3 has 14 amino acids. CDR1 and CDR2 (germline): SGDLS, YYNGEE. CDR3 protein: CASSVAGLATEAFF. Written as DNA, the CDR3 is TGTGCCAGCAGCGTAGCAGGGCTCGCCACTGAAGCTTTCTTT.

The chain recombines TRBV20-1 with TRBJ2-7, with unresolved D. Germline V lookup: CDR1 DFQATT, CDR2 SNEGSKA (reference sequence). Trimming removed 5 bases from V and 2 bases from J, with 7 bases in between. The CDR3 totals 11 residues. The CDR3, as DNA: TGCAGTGCTGGGCTCACCTACGAGCAGTACTTC. As protein: CSAGLTYEQYF.

This clone showed up many times. The gene calls are TRBV12-1 and TRBJ2-7; TRBD2, as called in the table, went unchecked against the DNA. TRBV12-1 is a documented pseudogene. This CDR3 contains 14 residues. The CDR3, as DNA: TGTGCCAGCAGCCGAAGACTAGACGTCTACGAGCAGTACTTC. Amino acids: CASSRRLDVYEQYF.

Worth noting for this clone: Other DNA sequences of this sample code for an identical CDR3. V gene TRBV7-9 combines with J gene TRBJ2-1; D call uncertain. Trimming pared 5 bases from V and 7 bases from J, leaving 6 bases between. There are 11 residues in the CDR3. Germline CDR1 SEHNR, CDR2 FQNEAQ (reference sequence). The CDR3 bases are TGTGCCAGCAGCCCCCGGAATGAGCAGTTCTTC. Translation gives CASSPRNEQFF.

The chain links TRBV7-3 to TRBJ2-2; 9 bases fit TRBD2. J lost 3 bases, V lost 3 bases, and 2 bases had no gene match. CDR1 SGHTA and CDR2 FQGTGA come from the germline V gene. The CDR3 is 15 amino acids. The CDR3 loop reads CASSFSGGDTGELFF. The CDR3 DNA is TGTGCCAGCAGCTTTAGCGGGGGCGACACCGGGGAGCTGTTTTTT. The complete variable domain, with remaining parts taken from reference TRBV7-3 and TRBJ2-2, reads GAGVSQTPSNKVTEKGKYVELRCDPISGHTALYWYRQSLGQGPEFLIYFQGTGAADDSGLPNDRFFAVRPEGSVSTLKIQRTERGDSAVYLCASSFSGGDTGELFFGEGSRLTVL.

V is TRBV30 and J is TRBJ2-7; unclear D gene. Germline V CDR1 and CDR2: GTSNPN, SVGIG (reference sequence). The CDR3 has 15 amino acids. The germline V and J ends were trimmed by 5 bases and 3 bases, with 20 bases remaining between them. This CDR3 reads CAWRHPGLTVYEQYF. CDR3 DNA sequence: TGTGCCTGGCGGCATCCGGGTCTGACTGTCTACGAGCAGTACTTC.

V is TRBV2 and J is TRBJ2-5, with D possibly matching TRBD1 (5 bases). Trimming pared 5 bases from V and 5 bases from J, leaving 18 bases between. This CDR3 has 15 amino acids. CDR1 and CDR2 from the germline V gene are SNHLY and FYNNEI. In nucleotides, the CDR3 is TGTGCCAGCAGTCCGACCAGGACAATCCACGAGACCCAGTACTTC. It is translated as CASSPTRTIHETQYF. The full variable domain, with the rest looked up from reference TRBV2 and TRBJ2-5, is EPEVTQTPSHQVTQMGQEVILRCVPISNHLYFYWYRQILGQKVEFLVSFYNNEISEKSEIFDDQFSVERPDGSNFTLKIRSTKLEDSAMYFCASSPTRTIHETQYFGPGTRLLVL.

The rearrangement joins TRBV15 to TRBJ1-5, with D possibly matching TRBD1 (5 bases). V dropped 6 bases and J dropped 0 bases, with 15 bases sitting between them. The CDR3 runs to 16 residues. Per germline, CDR1 LNHNV and CDR2 YYDKDF (reference sequence). The CDR3 region is CATSIRDSYSNQPQHF. CDR3 bases: TGTGCCACCAGTATAAGGGACTCCTATAGCAATCAGCCCCAGCATTTT.

The chain employs TRBV6-5 and TRBJ1-1; 8 nucleotides agree with TRBD1. Germline CDR1 is MNHEY and CDR2 is SVGAGI. The junction had 11 bases not matched to a gene; V was cut back by 6 bases and J by 5 bases. This CDR3 has 15 amino acids. CDR3: CASRMVGTGRTEAFF. DNA for the CDR3: TGTGCCAGCAGGATGGTAGGGACAGGAAGGACTGAAGCTTTCTTT.